The clone carrying this T cell receptor (beta chain) came up a few times. This sample was taken from a study of identical twins. TCRdb called the 5' RACE reads again in MiXCR, with one record for every CDR3 protein. Among 1.5 million to 2 million distinct CDR3 sequences listed, less than 35% were seen once. Healthy Caucasians provided all donations. Germline V gene data show CDR1 as MNHNS and CDR2 as SASEGT. Trimming removed 8 bases at V and 8 bases at J, with 21 bases between. The CDR3 loop spans 14 amino acids. The specimen sequenced was cord blood. The chain has TRBV6-1 and TRBJ1-2; D may be TRBD1 (5 bases). The sequence was obtained from a newborn girl in good health. This chain's CDR3 is CASGPLGPPQGYTF. For the CDR3, the DNA is TGTGCCAGCGGTCCCCTGGGACCTCCCCAGGGCTACACCTTC.